This T cell receptor beta chain came from a study of T cells in Graves' hyperthyroidism and ophthalmopathy. TCR beta CDR3 regions were amplified from RNA. Initially, a first-round RT-PCR of the TCR CDR3 employed the HTBI primer set. TCRdb analysed the multiplex PCR reads with MiXCR anew, one entry per CDR3 protein. The sample has approximately 600,000 distinct CDR3 sequences, 20% to 25% seen once; the top ten hold more than 30%. The table lists this clonotype with a few counts. The germline V and J ends were trimmed by 6 bases and 8 bases, with 20 bases remaining between them. The CDR3 is made up of 14 amino acids. CDR1 is SQVTM, CDR2 ANQGSEA, per germline.

The sequence derives from a man aged 30 to 45 with Graves' ophthalmopathy. The chain employs TRBV29-1 and TRBJ2-1; D may be TRBD1 or TRBD2 (5 bases each). Source material: blood. CDR3 bases: TGCAGCGTGGACGGGACGGTCAATTTGGATGAGCAGTTCTTC. Translating it yields CSVDGTVNLDEQFF.